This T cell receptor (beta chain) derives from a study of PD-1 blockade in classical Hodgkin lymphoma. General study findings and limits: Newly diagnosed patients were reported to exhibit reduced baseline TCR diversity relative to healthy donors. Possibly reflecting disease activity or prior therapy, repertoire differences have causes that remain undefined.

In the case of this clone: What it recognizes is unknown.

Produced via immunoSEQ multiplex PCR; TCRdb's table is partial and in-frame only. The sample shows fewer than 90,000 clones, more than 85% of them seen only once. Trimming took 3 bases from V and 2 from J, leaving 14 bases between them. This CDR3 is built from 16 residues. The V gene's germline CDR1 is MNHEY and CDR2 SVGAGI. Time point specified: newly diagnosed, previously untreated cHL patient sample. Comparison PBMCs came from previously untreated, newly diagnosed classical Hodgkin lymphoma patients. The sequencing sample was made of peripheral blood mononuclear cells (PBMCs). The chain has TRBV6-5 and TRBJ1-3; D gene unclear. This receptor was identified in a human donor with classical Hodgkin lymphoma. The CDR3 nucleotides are TGTGCCAGCAGTTATCGCGGCGGAGGGACTGGAAACACCATATATTTT. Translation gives CASSYRGGGTGNTIYF.